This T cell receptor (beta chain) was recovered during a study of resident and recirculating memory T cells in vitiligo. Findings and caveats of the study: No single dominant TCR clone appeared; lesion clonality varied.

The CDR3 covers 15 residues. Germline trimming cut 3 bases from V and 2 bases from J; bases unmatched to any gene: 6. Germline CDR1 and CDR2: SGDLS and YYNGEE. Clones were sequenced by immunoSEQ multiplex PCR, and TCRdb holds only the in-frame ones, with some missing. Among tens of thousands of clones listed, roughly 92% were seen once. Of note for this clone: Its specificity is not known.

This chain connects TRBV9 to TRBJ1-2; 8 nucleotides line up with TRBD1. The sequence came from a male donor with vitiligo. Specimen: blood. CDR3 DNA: TGTGCCAGCAGCGGCGGGACAGGTAGAAACTATGGCTACACCTTC. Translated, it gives CASSGGTGRNYGYTF.